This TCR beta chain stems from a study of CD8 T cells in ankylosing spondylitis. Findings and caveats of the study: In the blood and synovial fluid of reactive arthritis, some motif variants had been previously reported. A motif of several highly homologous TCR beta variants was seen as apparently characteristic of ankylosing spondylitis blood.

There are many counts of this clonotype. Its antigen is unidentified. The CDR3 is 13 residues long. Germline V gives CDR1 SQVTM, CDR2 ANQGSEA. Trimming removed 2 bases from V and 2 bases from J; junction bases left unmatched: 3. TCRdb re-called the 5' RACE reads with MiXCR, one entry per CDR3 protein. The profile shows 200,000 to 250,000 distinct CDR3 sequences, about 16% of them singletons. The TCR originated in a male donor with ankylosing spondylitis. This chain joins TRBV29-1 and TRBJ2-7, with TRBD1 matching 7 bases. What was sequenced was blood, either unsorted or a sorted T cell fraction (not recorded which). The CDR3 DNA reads TGCAGCGTTGAACAGGGGGAAACCTACGAGCAGTACTTC. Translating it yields CSVEQGETYEQYF.